These 5 T cell receptor beta chains were all obtained from the same sample, sequenced in a study of CD8 T cells in Susac syndrome. RNA amounts of about 0.5 to 1 ug underwent reverse transcription with random hexamers. MiXCR was run by TCRdb on the immunoSEQ multiplex PCR reads, yielding one entry per CDR3 protein. This table holds about 190,000 distinct CDR3 sequences, roughly 94% found once. Specimen: CD8+ T cells from PBMCs. These receptors were taken from a human donor with Susac syndrome.

V usage is TRBV5-1 and J usage is TRBJ2-3; 7 bases map to TRBD2. The CDR3 totals 17 residues. V gave up 0 bases and J gave up 0 bases; unmatched junction bases: 7. Germline V gene data show CDR1 as SGHRS and CDR2 as YFSETQ. The CDR3 here is CASSLVGEGLSTDTQYF. For the CDR3, the DNA is TGCGCCAGCAGCTTGGTTGGGGAGGGCCTCAGCACAGATACGCAGTATTTT.

The chain recombines TRBV30 with TRBJ1-1; TRBD1 matches 7 bases. V gave up 4 bases and J gave up 1 base; unmatched junction bases: 6. This CDR3 spans 14 amino acids. In germline, CDR1 is GTSNPN, CDR2 SVGIG (reference sequence). The CDR3 spells CAWIWTGSNTEAFF. Here the CDR3 DNA reads TGTGCCTGGATTTGGACAGGATCGAACACTGAAGCTTTCTTT. Variable domain in full (rest from reference TRBV30 and TRBJ1-1): SQTIHQWPATLVQPVGSPLSLECTVEGTSNPNLYWYRQAAGRGLQLLFYSVGIGQISSEVPQNLSASRPQDRQFILSSKKLLLSDSGFYLCAWIWTGSNTEAFFGQGTRLTVV.

The count of this clonotype is one. Because it lacks the conserved phenylalanine or tryptophan at the end, this CDR3 is likely a read error. In DNA, the CDR3 is TGCAGTGCTAGGGACCCAAAGGGGAACACCTACGAGCAGTACTGC. It yields the protein CSARDPKGNTYEQYC. The rearrangement joins TRBV20-1 to TRBJ2-7; perhaps TRBD1 as D (5 bases). The germline CDR1 and CDR2 sequences are DFQATT and SNEGSKA (reference sequence). CDR3 length: 15 amino acids. Trimming removed 3 bases from V and 2 bases from J, with 17 bases in between.

This clonotype was picked up one time. The chain recombines TRBV28 with TRBJ1-2, with TRBD1 matching over 9 bases. This CDR3 region has 15 residues. Germline V lookup: CDR1 MDHEN, CDR2 SYDVKM. V lost 6 bases to trimming and J lost 0 bases; unmatched junction nucleotides: 5. CDR3 protein: CASRDGTGTNYGYTF. The CDR3, as DNA: TGTGCCAGCAGGGATGGGACAGGGACTAACTATGGCTACACCTTC.

The chain is built from TRBV3-1 and TRBJ2-1; 7 nucleotides agree with TRBD2. Germline V gene lookup returns CDR1 LGHDT and CDR2 YNNKEL (reference sequence). Trimming cost V 4 bases and J 10 bases; bases outside gene matches: 16. There are 16 residues in the CDR3. The CDR3 coding sequence is TGTGCCAGCAGCCGCATCCAGCGGGACCCGACTTGGGAGCAGTTCTTC. Protein sequence: CASSRIQRDPTWEQFF.